This T cell receptor beta chain is from a study of blood T cell repertoires in COVID-19. Study-wide background: Donors in the United States, Italy and Spain gave samples during acute or convalescent COVID-19. The cDNA or gDNA used as material had been derived from T cells, B-cell-depleted T cells, or PBMCs.

Exposed enrollees encountered a COVID-19 case at some point within 2 weeks before study entry. Authors' data handling: Estimated nucleated cell counts came from reference gene primer amplification. Profiling relied on immunoSEQ multiplex PCR, and the TCRdb table lists in-frame clones only, not all of them. That table is the source of V, J and clone size, and D and trimming were worked out from the DNA. The table includes under 400,000 clones, roughly 86% detected once. This receptor was identified in a woman in her thirties who had been exposed to COVID-19. What was sequenced was PBMCs or T cells enriched from blood (not recorded which).

In DNA, the CDR3 is TGTGCCAACCTGGCGCTAGCGGACAATGAGCAGTTCTTC. Encoded protein: CANLALADNEQFF. This chain uses TRBV7-9 with TRBJ2-1; 7 nucleotides align to TRBD2. The germline gives CDR1 SEHNR, CDR2 FQNEAQ (reference sequence). This CDR3 is built from 13 residues. V lost 10 bases to trimming and J lost 5 bases; unmatched junction nucleotides: 8. The full variable domain, in which reference TRBV7-9 and TRBJ2-1 provide the parts outside the CDR3, is DTGVSQNPRHKITKRGQNVTFRCDPISEHNRLYWYRQTLGQGPEFLTYFQNEAQLEKSRLLSDRFSAERPKGSFSTLEIQRTEQGDSAMYLCANLALADNEQFFGPGTRLTVL.